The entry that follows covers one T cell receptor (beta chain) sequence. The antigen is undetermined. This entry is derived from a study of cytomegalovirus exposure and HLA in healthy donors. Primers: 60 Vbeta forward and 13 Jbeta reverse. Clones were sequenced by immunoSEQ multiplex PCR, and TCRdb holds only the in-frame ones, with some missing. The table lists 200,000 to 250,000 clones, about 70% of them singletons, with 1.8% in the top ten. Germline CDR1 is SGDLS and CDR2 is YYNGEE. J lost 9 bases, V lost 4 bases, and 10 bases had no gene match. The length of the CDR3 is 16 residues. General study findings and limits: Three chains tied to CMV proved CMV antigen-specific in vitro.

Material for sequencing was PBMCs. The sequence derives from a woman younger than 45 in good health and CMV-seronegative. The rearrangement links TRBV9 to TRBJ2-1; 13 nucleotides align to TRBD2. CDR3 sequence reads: CASSTPLAGGPSEQFF. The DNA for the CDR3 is TGTGCCAGCAGCACCCCACTAGCGGGGGGGCCCAGTGAGCAGTTCTTC.